This passage covers 3 T cell receptor beta chains from one sample sequenced in a study of T cell repertoires in cytomegalovirus infection. What these receptors recognize is not known. TCRdb re-analysed the reads in MiXCR, keeping a single row per CDR3 protein. The sample records about 470,000 distinct CDR3 sequences, about 39% being singletons. The sample was cultured PBMCs, taken from culture after CMV antigen stimulation. These receptors all stem from a human donor in good health (CMV status not recorded). Some clones in this sample may be carry-over from other donors' samples.

The chain links TRBV29-1 to TRBJ1-1; 9 positions agree with TRBD1. Germline CDR1 reads SQVTM; CDR2 reads ANQGSEA. The CDR3 runs to 17 residues. Trimming took 7 bases from V and 1 from J; bases not matched to a gene: 16. Here the CDR3 reads CSADSPTGGRRNTEAFF. The CDR3 DNA reads as TGCAGCGCGGATAGTCCAACAGGGGGCCGCAGGAACACTGAAGCTTTCTTT.

This clonotype has just a few counts. The V gene is TRBV6-6, the J gene TRBJ2-7, with 8 bases aligning to TRBD1. Unmatched junction bases numbered 12, after V lost 0 bases and J lost 8 bases. There are 16 residues in the CDR3. In germline, CDR1 is MNHNY, CDR2 SVGAGI (reference sequence). Here the CDR3 DNA reads TGTGCCAGCAGTTACTCGACGGCCGGACAGGGAGTCAAGCAGTACTTC. It yields the protein CASSYSTAGQGVKQYF.

The table lists this clonotype with many counts. V usage is TRBV7-2 and J usage is TRBJ1-3; possibly TRBD1 for D (5 bases). Germline V CDR1 and CDR2: SGHTA, FQGNSA. Trimming took off 2 bases at V and 2 bases at J, with 16 bases between the two ends. The CDR3 length is 17 residues. CDR3 nucleotides: TGTGCCAGCAGCTTATCTTCCCCGTCGACAGCTGGAAACACCATATATTTT. Protein: CASSLSSPSTAGNTIYF.